These T cell receptor beta chains were read from a single sample in a study of shared T cell receptors in the human thymus. Profiling relied on immunoSEQ multiplex PCR, and the TCRdb table lists in-frame clones only, not all of them. The repertoire holds approximately 660,000 clones, with around 89% as singletons. The sample was also reused in another study, on human thymus T cells.

The material sequenced was thymocytes. Receptors were obtained from a boy under three years old with a congenital heart defect. Each CDR3 is given with its conserved first and last residue. D genes are given only for firm matches. Expanded clones are given a class, and other clones once, few, many or no size at all.

J gene,clone size,V gene,D gene,CDR3 DNA,CDR3 protein
TRBJ2-7,.,TRBV18,TRBD1,TGTGCCAGCTCACCGAACGTTCGGCGTCAGGGGGCCTACGAGCAGTACTTC,CASSPNVRRQGAYEQYF
TRBJ2-5,once,TRBV30,TRBD2,TGTGCCTGGATAGGACTAGCGGGAGGGATGTACCAAGAGACCCAGTACTTC,CAWIGLAGGMYQETQYF
TRBJ2-6,.,TRBV19,.,TGTGCCAGTAGTCCCCTGGGACATACCTCTGGGGCCAACGTCCTGACTTTC,CASSPLGHTSGANVLTF
TRBJ2-7,few,TRBV6-1,.,TGTGCCAGCAGTGAAGCTGAGGGTGAGAACTCCTACGAGCAGTACTTC,CASSEAEGENSYEQYF
TRBJ1-1,.,TRBV14,.,TGTGCCAGCAGCCAAGGGGCAGGGTCCCCAAAGAACACTGAAGCTTTCTTT,CASSQGAGSPKNTEAFF
TRBJ2-7,.,TRBV13,TRBD1,TGTGCCAGCAGACGACAGGGGATGATCGAGCAGTACTTC,CASRRQGMIEQYF
TRBJ2-5,.,TRBV14,TRBD2,TGTGCCAGCAGCCAAGATCGAGAGGGAGGGCTGTCCCTAGAGACCCAGTACTTC,CASSQDREGGLSLETQYF
TRBJ2-3,.,TRBV2,TRBD2,TGTGCCAGCAGTGAAAGCTCTAGCGGGCCCCGACATACGCAGTATTTT,CASSESSSGPRHTQYF
TRBJ1-4,.,TRBV5-1,.,TGCGCCAGCTGCTCTCCGACCGGGAGGGTCCCGTGCACTAATGAAAAACTGTTTTTT,CASCSPTGRVPCTNEKLFF
TRBJ2-7,.,TRBV7-2,.,TGTGCCAGCAGCTTAGCATTCACAGGGTGGGTAGGCTACGAGCAGTACTTC,CASSLAFTGWVGYEQYF
TRBJ1-5,few,TRBV2,.,TGTGCCAGCAGTGAAGCGGGGGGGGCGTTTCAGCCCCAGCATTTT,CASSEAGGAFQPQHF
TRBJ1-6,once,TRBV27,.,TGTGCCAGCAGCACAACCGGGGGTGGAGGGTCACCCCTCCACTTT,CASSTTGGGGSPLHF
TRBJ2-7,.,TRBV14,TRBD1,TGTGCCAGCAGCCAGAATATTCCCCCTCGGGACAGGCTCACACCCTACGAGCAGTACTTC,CASSQNIPPRDRLTPYEQYF
TRBJ2-1,.,TRBV12-5,TRBD1,TGTGCTATCCCTCGGGGACAGTACAATGAGCAGTTCTTC,CAIPRGQYNEQFF
TRBJ1-4,.,TRBV5-1,TRBD1,TGCGCCAGCAGCGAGGTTGACAGGGCTGGCGCAACTAATGAAAAACTGTTTTTT,CASSEVDRAGATNEKLFF
TRBJ2-3,.,TRBV11-2,TRBD2,TGTGCCAGCAGCCCAGGGAGTGAAGAGCGGGAGGGACGCACAGATACGCAGTATTTT,CASSPGSEEREGRTDTQYF
TRBJ2-7,.,TRBV5-5,TRBD2,TGTGCCAGCAGTTTTAGCGGGAGCTACGAGCAGTACTTC,CASSFSGSYEQYF
TRBJ1-3,once,TRBV2,.,TGTGCCAGCAGTGGGGGGGAGTCTGGAAACACCATATATTTT,CASSGGESGNTIYF
TRBJ2-7,.,TRBV4-1,TRBD2,TGCGCCAGCAGCCAAGCTCCCCCCCGGACTAGCTCCTACGAGCAGTACTTC,CASSQAPPRTSSYEQYF
TRBJ2-7,.,TRBV4-3,.,TGCGCCAGCAGCCAAGGTGTCGGGAGAGGGCACGAGCAGTACTTC,CASSQGVGRGHEQYF
TRBJ2-3,.,TRBV15,TRBD1,TGTGCCACCAGCAGAGAGCCGGGACAGGGGGCAACAGATACGCAGTATTTT,CATSREPGQGATDTQYF
TRBJ2-1,.,TRBV19,.,TGTGCCAGTAGTATTGGGTATGGCTCGGGGGTATCCTCCTACAATGAGCAGTTCTTC,CASSIGYGSGVSSYNEQFF
TRBJ2-1,few,TRBV7-9,TRBD2,TGTGCCAGCAGCTTAGAATGGCGGGAGGATTACAATGAGCAGTTCTTC,CASSLEWREDYNEQFF
TRBJ2-3,.,TRBV2,.,TGTGCCACCCAACCTAGCGCGGATCTCACAGATACGCAGTATTTT,CATQPSADLTDTQYF
TRBJ2-7,.,TRBV27,TRBD2,TGTGCCAGCAGTCCCAGAGCTACTAGCGCCTACTCCTACGAGCAGTACTTC,CASSPRATSAYSYEQYF
TRBJ2-2,once,TRBV11-2,.,TGTGCCAGCAGCTTTCTTAGCACAAACACCGGGGAGCTGTTTTTT,CASSFLSTNTGELFF
TRBJ2-1,.,TRBV5-1,.,TGCGCCAGCAGCTTAGGGGATACAGGGCCTGCCTACAATGAGCAGTTCTTC,CASSLGDTGPAYNEQFF
TRBJ1-2,.,TRBV25-1,TRBD1,TGTGCCAGCACCCGAGGGGGCAGCCCCACGGGCTACACCTTC,CASTRGGSPTGYTF
TRBJ1-2,few,TRBV14,.,TGTGCCAGCAGTACGGAGTCAGGGCAATTGGATGGCTACACCTTC,CASSTESGQLDGYTF
TRBJ2-1,.,TRBV11-3,.,TGTGCCAGCAGCCAACGGCGGAATTTTGTAAACTGCGGTGAGCAGTTCTTC,CASSQRRNFVNCGEQFF
TRBJ2-3,once,TRBV27,TRBD2,TGTGCCAGCACATTTAGCGGGAGTGGCCGGGGTTTTAGCACAGATACGCAGTATTTT,CASTFSGSGRGFSTDTQYF
TRBJ2-1,.,TRBV29-1,.,TGCAGCGTTGAAGGACAGAACAATGAGCAGTTCTTC,CSVEGQNNEQFF
TRBJ2-1,.,TRBV7-9,.,TGTGCCAGCAGCTCCGACAGGCACTCCTACAATGAGCAGTTCTTC,CASSSDRHSYNEQFF
TRBJ2-7,.,TRBV7-8,.,TGTGCCAGCAGCTTAGGGACAGAGGAGCACGAGCAGTACTTC,CASSLGTEEHEQYF
TRBJ2-3,.,TRBV4-3,.,TGCGCCAGCAGCCAAGGCAGACACTCGCCGGGCACAGATACGCAGTATTTT,CASSQGRHSPGTDTQYF
TRBJ2-2,.,TRBV5-1,.,TGCGCCAGCAGCTGGAGCCGCGGTTCGGGCACCGGGGAGCTGTTTTTT,CASSWSRGSGTGELFF
TRBJ2-7,.,TRBV2,TRBD2,TGTGCCAGCAGGGTGGGGCCGCACTACGACCCGGGACTAGATTACTACGAGCAGTACTTC,CASRVGPHYDPGLDYYEQYF
TRBJ1-4,.,TRBV6-6,.,TGTGCCAGCAGTTACGCCGACAGGCTTAATGAAAAACTGTTTTTT,CASSYADRLNEKLFF
TRBJ1-1,.,TRBV6-6,.,TGTGCCAGCAGTCTGGGGGGGGAGGAAACGAACACTGAAGCTTTCTTT,CASSLGGEETNTEAFF
TRBJ2-6,.,TRBV19,TRBD1,TGTGCCAGTAGTCCGGGACAGGGGGCATTGGCTGGGGCCAACGTCCTGACTTTC,CASSPGQGALAGANVLTF
TRBJ2-7,.,TRBV5-1,TRBD2,TGCGCCAGCAGCCCTCAGCGGGGGGGCCACTTCTCCTACGAGCAGTACTTC,CASSPQRGGHFSYEQYF
TRBJ2-7,.,TRBV19,TRBD1,TGTGCCAGTATGGGACAGGGGCCCCGCGAGAATAGCGGGCAGTACTTC,CASMGQGPRENSGQYF
TRBJ2-1,.,TRBV6-6,.,TGTGCCGCCCGAGCGGCGGCTAGCCTCCACAATGAGCAGTTCTTC,CAARAAASLHNEQFF
TRBJ2-3,.,TRBV30,TRBD2,TGTGCCTGGAGTGGCCATAGCGGGAGAGACGCAGATACGCAGTATTTT,CAWSGHSGRDADTQYF
TRBJ1-1,few,TRBV10-3,.,TGTGCCATCAGTGAGTCGACGGGTCCGAGGACTTTCTTT,CAISESTGPRTFF
TRBJ2-7,.,TRBV4-1,TRBD2,TGCGCCAGCAGCCAAGCCCTAACGTGGGAGGGCCCGGGGTACGAGCAGTACTTC,CASSQALTWEGPGYEQYF
TRBJ2-7,.,TRBV6-1,.,TGTGCCAGCAGACCCCCGGCGGAGTACTACGAGCAGTACTTC,CASRPPAEYYEQYF
TRBJ2-1,.,TRBV25-1,TRBD2,TGTGCCAGCAGTCAGAAGCGGGAGGGCCAGTTGTCGGGCAATGAGCAGTTCTTC,CASSQKREGQLSGNEQFF
TRBJ2-7,.,TRBV11-2,TRBD1,TGTGCCAGCAGCCGACGGGACAGGCCCTACGAGCAGTACTTC,CASSRRDRPYEQYF
TRBJ2-7,.,TRBV5-4,TRBD2,TGTGCCAGCAGCTCCGGGACTAGCGGGAGGACTAGCTCCTACGAGCAGTACTTC,CASSSGTSGRTSSYEQYF
TRBJ2-1,.,TRBV9,TRBD2,TGTGCCAGCAGCGGTACCGGGACTAGAAATTCCGGTGAGCAGTTCTTC,CASSGTGTRNSGEQFF
TRBJ2-2,.,TRBV7-2,TRBD2,TGTGCCAGCAGCCACATTTTCGGGGGAGGGCCGAACACCGGGGAGCTGTTTTTT,CASSHIFGGGPNTGELFF
TRBJ2-7,.,TRBV4-1,TRBD1,TGCGCCAGCTCCTCGCGGACAGGGGGCTCTTACGAGCAGTACTTC,CASSSRTGGSYEQYF
TRBJ1-5,.,TRBV28,.,TGTGCCAGCAGTAACCGAGAACAGCCCCAGCATTTT,CASSNREQPQHF